The entry below gives a single TCR beta chain sequence along with its context. The germline V gene encodes CDR1 MNHEY and CDR2 SMNVEV (reference sequence). The length of the CDR3 is 14 residues. Losses at the gene ends were 5 bases for V and 5 bases for J; bases not matched to a gene: 5. This record belongs to a study of PD-L1 blockade in urothelial cancer. Clones were sequenced by immunoSEQ multiplex PCR, and TCRdb holds only the in-frame ones, with some missing. The sample shows almost 90,000 clones, 84% of them seen only once. Specified time point: pretreatment peripheral blood. This receptor was taken from a man aged 55 to 70 with urothelial cancer. V and J are TRBV27 and TRBJ1-5, with 8 bases that match TRBD1. This specimen was PBMCs, taken around atezolizumab (anti-PD-L1) treatment. DNA of the CDR3: TGTGCCAGCAGTCCTTGGACAGGGTATCAGCCCCAGCATTTT. Encoded protein: CASSPWTGYQPQHF.